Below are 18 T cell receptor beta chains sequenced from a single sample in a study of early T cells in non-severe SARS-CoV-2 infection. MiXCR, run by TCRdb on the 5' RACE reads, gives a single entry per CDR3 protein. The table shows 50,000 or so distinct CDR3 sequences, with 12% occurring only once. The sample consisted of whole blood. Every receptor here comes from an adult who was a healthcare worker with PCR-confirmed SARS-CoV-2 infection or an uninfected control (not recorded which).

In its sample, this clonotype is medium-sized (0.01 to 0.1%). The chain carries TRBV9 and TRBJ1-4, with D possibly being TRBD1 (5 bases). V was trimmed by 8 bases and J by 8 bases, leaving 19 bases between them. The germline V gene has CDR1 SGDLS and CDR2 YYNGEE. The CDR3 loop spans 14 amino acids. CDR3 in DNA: TGTGCCAGTTCCCCCCGGCAGGGCCCAGAAAAACTGTTTTTT. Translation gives CASSPRQGPEKLFF.

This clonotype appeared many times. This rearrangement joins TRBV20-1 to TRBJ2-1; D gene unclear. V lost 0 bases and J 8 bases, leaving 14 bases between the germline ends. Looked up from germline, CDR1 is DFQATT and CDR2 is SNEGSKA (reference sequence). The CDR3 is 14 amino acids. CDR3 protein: CSARDKATGDEQFF. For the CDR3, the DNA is TGCAGTGCTAGAGATAAGGCGACGGGCGATGAGCAGTTCTTC.

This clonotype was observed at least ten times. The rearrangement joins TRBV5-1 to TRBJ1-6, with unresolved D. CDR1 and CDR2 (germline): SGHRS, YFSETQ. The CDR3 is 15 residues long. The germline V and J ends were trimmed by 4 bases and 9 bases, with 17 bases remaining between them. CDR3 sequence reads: CASSTSLGKGSPLHF. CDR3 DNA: TGCGCCAGCAGCACCTCATTAGGCAAGGGTTCACCCCTCCACTTT.

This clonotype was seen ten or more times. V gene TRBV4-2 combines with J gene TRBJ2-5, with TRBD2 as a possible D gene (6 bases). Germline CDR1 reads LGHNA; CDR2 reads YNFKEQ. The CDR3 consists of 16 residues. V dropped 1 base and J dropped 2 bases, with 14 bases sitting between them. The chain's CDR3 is CASSQGISGRQETQYF. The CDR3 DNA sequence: TGTGCCAGCAGCCAAGGTATATCTGGGAGGCAAGAGACCCAGTACTTC.

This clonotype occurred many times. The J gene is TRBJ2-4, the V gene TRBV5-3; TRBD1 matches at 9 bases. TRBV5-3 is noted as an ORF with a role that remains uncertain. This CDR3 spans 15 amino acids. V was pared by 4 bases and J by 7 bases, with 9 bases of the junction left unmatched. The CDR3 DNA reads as TGTGCCAGAAGCCTGGGGACAGGGTCTAACAACATTCAGTACTTC. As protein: CARSLGTGSNNIQYF.

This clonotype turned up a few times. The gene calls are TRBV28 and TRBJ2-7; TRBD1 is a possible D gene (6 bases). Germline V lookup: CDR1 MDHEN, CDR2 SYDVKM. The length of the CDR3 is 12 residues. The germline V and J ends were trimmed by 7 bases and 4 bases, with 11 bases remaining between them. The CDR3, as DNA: TGTGCCAGCAAGGACAGACCTTACGAGCAGTACTTC. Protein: CASKDRPYEQYF. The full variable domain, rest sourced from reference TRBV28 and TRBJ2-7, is DVKVTQSSRYLVKRTGEKVFLECVQDMDHENMFWYRQDPGLGLRLIYFSYDVKMKEKGDIPEGYSVSREKKERFSLILESASTNQTSMYLCASKDRPYEQYFGPGTRLTVT.

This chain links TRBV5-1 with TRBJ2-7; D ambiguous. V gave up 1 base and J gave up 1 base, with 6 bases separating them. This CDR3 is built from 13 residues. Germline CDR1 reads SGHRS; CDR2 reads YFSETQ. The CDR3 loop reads CASSLRLSYEQYF. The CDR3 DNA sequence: TGCGCCAGCAGCTTGCGACTTTCCTACGAGCAGTACTTC.

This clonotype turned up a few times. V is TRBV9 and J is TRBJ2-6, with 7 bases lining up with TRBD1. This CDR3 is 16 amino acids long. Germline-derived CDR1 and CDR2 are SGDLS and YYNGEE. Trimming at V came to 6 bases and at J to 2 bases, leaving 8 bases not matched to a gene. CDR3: CASTPTQGAGANVLTF. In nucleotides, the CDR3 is TGTGCCAGCACCCCCACGCAGGGGGCTGGGGCCAACGTCCTGACTTTC.

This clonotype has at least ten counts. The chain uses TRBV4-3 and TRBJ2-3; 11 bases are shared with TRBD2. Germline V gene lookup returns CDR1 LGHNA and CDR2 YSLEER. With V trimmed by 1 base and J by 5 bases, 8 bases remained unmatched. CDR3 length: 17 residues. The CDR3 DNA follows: TGCGCCAGCAGCCAAGCGCTAGCGGGAGGAGTCGGAGATACGCAGTATTTT. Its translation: CASSQALAGGVGDTQYF.

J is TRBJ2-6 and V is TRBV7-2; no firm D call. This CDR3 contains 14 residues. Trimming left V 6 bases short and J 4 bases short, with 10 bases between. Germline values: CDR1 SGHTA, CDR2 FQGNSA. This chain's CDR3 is CASSPLRGANVLTF. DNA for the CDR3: TGTGCCAGCAGTCCCCTTCGGGGGGCCAACGTCCTGACTTTC.

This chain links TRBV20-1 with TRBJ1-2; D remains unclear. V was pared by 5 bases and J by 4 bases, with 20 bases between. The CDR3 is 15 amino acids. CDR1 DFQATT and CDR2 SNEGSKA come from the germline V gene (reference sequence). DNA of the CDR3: TGCAGTGCTCCCCCTCCCGGGCCCACGTTCTATGGCTACACCTTC. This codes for CSAPPPGPTFYGYTF.

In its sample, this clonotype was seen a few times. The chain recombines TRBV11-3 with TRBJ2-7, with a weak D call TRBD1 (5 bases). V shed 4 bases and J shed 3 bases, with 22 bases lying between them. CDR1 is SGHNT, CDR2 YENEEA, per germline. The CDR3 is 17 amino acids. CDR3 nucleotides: TGTGCCAGCAGCTCCCGACACGGACATACAAATTACTACGAGCAGTACTTC. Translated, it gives CASSSRHGHTNYYEQYF.

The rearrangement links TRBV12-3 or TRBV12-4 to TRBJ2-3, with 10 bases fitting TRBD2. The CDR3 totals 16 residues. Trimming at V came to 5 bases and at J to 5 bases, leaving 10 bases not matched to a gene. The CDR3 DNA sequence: TGTGCCAGCAGTACCCCCGGGACTAGCGACGAAGATACGCAGTATTTT. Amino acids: CASSTPGTSDEDTQYF.

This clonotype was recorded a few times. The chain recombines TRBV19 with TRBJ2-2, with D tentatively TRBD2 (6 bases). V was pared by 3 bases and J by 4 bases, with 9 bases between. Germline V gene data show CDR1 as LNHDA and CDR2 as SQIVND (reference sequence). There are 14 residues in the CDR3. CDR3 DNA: TGTGCCAGTAGTATGGAGGGCCTCACCGGGGAGCTGTTTTTT. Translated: CASSMEGLTGELFF.

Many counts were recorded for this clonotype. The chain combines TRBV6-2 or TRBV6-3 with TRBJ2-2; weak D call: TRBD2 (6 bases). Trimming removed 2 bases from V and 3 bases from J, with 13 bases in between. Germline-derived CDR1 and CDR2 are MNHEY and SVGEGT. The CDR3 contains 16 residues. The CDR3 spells CASSYESEGYTGELFF. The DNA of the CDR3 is TGTGCCAGCAGTTACGAGTCGGAGGGGTACACCGGGGAGCTGTTTTTT.

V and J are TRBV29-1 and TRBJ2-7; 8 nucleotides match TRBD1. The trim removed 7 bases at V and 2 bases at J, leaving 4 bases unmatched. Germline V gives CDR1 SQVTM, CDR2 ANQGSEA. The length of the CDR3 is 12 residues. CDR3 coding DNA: TGCAGCGCTACGACAGGGGCCTACGAGCAGTACTTC. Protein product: CSATTGAYEQYF.

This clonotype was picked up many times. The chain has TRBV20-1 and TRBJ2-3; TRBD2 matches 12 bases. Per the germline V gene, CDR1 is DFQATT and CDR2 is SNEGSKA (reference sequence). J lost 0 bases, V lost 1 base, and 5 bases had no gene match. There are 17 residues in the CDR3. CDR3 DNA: TGCAGTGCTAGAGGTCGGACTAGCGGGGCTAGCACAGATACGCAGTATTTT. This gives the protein CSARGRTSGASTDTQYF.

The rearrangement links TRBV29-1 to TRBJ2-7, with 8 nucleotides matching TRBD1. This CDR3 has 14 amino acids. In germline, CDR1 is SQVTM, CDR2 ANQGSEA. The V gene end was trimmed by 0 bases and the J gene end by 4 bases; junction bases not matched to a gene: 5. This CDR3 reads CSVEEGTGGYEQYF. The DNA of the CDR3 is TGCAGCGTTGAAGAGGGTACAGGGGGATACGAGCAGTACTTC.